This T cell receptor (beta chain) was sequenced for a study of cytomegalovirus exposure and HLA in healthy donors. Primers for the PCR totalled 60 Vbeta and 13 Jbeta. Assay used: immunoSEQ multiplex PCR; TCRdb lists only in-frame clones, some missing. The repertoire has 84,000 or so clones, around 77% of them found once; the top ten carry 3.3%. Details on this clone: Its antigen is undetermined. This is likely a read error, given that the CDR3 carries no conserved phenylalanine or tryptophan at its end.

Study-wide findings and caveats: Common viral pathogens seemed to be connected with several of the most significant clusters, according to a later analysis.

This CDR3 contains 15 residues. CDR1 is SGDLS and CDR2 is YYNGEE in the germline V gene. Unmatched junction bases numbered 4, after V lost 0 bases and J lost 9 bases. The specimen was PBMCs. This TCR came from a man aged 50 to 60 in good health and CMV-seronegative. This chain joins TRBV9 and TRBJ1-6; 9 bases fit TRBD1. In DNA, the CDR3 is TGTGCCAGCAGCGTAGCTGGGACAGGGCGTTCACCCCTCCACCTT. It yields the protein CASSVAGTGRSPLHL.